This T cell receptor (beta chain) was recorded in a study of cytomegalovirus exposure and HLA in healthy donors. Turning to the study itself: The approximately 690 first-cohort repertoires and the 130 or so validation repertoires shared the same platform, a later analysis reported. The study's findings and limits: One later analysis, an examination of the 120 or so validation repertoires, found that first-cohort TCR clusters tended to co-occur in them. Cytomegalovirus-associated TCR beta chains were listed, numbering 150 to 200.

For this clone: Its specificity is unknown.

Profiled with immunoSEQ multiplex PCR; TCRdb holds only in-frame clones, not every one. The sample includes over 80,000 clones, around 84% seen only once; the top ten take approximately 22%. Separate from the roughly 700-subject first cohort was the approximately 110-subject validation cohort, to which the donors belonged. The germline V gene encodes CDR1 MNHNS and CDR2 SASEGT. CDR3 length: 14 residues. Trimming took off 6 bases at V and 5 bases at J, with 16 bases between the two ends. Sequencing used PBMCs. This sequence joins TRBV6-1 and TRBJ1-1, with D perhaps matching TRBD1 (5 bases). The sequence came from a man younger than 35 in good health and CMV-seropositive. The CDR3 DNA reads TGTGCCAGCAGGGACCAGGGAACGAGAACTGAAGCTTTCTTT. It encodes CASRDQGTRTEAFF.